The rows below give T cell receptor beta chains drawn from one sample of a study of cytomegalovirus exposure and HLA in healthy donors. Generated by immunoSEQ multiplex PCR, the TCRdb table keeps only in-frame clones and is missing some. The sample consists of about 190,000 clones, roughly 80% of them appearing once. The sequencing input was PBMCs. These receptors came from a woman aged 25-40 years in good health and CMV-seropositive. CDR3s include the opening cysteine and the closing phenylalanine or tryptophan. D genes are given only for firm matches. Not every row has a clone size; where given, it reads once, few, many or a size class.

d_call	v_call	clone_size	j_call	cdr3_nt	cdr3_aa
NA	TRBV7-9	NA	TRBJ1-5	TGTGCCAGCAGCTTAATGGCCAGGGATCAGCCCCAGCATTTT	CASSLMARDQPQHF
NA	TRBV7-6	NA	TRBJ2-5	TGTGCCAGCAGCTTATACGGGATGAAGATAGAGACCCAGTACTTC	CASSLYGMKIETQYF
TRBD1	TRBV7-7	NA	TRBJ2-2	TGTGCCAGCAGCCCAGGGGGATCAGGAGGGGAGCTGTTTTTT	CASSPGGSGGELFF
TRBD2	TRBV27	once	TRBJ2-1	TGTGCCAGCAGTTTAGGCCTAGCGGGAGCTGGGGAGCAGTTCTTC	CASSLGLAGAGEQFF
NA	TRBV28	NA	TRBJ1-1	TGTGCCAGCAGTTCCCTCGGGGGGAGAACTGAAGCTTTCTTT	CASSSLGGRTEAFF
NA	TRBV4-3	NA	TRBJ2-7	TGCGCCAGCAGCCAAGATGGAGCGAGGGGGAGGGTCGAGCAGTACTTC	CASSQDGARGRVEQYF
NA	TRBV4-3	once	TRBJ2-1	TGCGCCAGCAGCCAAGAAGTCGACCTAGAGGCCTACAATGAGCAGTTCTTC	CASSQEVDLEAYNEQFF
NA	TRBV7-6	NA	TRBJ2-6	TGTGCCAGCAGCCTACCCGGCTCTGGGGCCAACGTCCTGACTTTC	CASSLPGSGANVLTF
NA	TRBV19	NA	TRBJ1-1	TGTGCCAGTAGTATAGGTATGAACACTGAAGCTTTCTTT	CASSIGMNTEAFF
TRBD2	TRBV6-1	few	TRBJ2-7	TGTGCGGGGGCACTAGCGGGGGCCTCCTACGAGCAGTACTTC	CAGALAGASYEQYF
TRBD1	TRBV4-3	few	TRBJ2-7	TGCGCCAGCAGCCAAGAAAACAGGGGTTACGAGCAGTACTTC	CASSQENRGYEQYF
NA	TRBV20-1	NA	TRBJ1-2	TGCAGTGCTATAGACGAACCGGGCACCTTC	CSAIDEPGTF
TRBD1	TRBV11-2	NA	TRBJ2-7	TGTGCCAGCCACTGGAATACAGGGGGCTCCTACGAGCAGTACTTC	CASHWNTGGSYEQYF